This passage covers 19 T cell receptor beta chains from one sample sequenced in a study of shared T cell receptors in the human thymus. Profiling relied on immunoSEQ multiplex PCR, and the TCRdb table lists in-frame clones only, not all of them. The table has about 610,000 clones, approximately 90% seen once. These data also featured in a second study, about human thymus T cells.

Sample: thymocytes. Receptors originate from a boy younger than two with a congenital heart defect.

CDR3 DNA: TGTGCCAGCAGCCACCCTCGGGGTAGGGAGAGCGATGAAGATACGCAGTATTTT. Protein: CASSHPRGRESDEDTQYF. The rearrangement joins TRBV14 to TRBJ2-3; a weak D match, TRBD2 (5 bases). From germline, CDR1 is SGHDN and CDR2 FVKESK. V was trimmed by 3 bases and J by 5 bases, leaving 24 bases between them. CDR3 length: 18 residues.

CDR3 coding DNA: TGTGCCAGCAGTTACAGCGCGGGAGCACCAGATACGCAGTATTTT. Translation gives CASSYSAGAPDTQYF. This chain links TRBV6-5 with TRBJ2-3; TRBD2 matches 7 bases. The CDR3 has 15 residues. V shed 2 bases, J shed 4 bases, and the junction held 6 bases outside the gene matches. Germline CDR1 and CDR2: MNHEY and SVGAGI.

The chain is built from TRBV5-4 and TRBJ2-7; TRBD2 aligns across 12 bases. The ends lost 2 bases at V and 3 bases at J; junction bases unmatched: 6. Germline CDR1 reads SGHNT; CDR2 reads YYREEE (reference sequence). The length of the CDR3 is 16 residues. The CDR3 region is CASSFHGTSGHYEQYF. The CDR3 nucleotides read TGTGCCAGCAGCTTTCACGGGACTAGCGGGCACTACGAGCAGTACTTC. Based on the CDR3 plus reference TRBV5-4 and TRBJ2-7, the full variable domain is ETGVTQSPTHLIKTRGQQVTLRCSSQSGHNTVSWYQQALGQGPQFIFQYYREEENGRGNFPPRFSGLQFPNYSSELNVNALELDDSALYLCASSFHGTSGHYEQYFGPGTRLTVT.

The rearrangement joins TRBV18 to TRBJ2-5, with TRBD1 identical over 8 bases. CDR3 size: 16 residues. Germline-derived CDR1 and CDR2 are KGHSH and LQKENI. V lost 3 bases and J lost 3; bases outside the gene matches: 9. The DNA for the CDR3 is TGTGCCAGCTCACCCCACTCGACAGGGGTGAAAGAGACCCAGTACTTC. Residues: CASSPHSTGVKETQYF.

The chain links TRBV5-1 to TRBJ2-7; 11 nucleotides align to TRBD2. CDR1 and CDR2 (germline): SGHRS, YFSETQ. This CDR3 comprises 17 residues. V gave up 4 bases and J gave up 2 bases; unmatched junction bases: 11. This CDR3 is CASSQDLGLAAPYEQYF. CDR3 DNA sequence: TGCGCCAGCAGCCAGGACCTGGGACTAGCGGCCCCCTACGAGCAGTACTTC.

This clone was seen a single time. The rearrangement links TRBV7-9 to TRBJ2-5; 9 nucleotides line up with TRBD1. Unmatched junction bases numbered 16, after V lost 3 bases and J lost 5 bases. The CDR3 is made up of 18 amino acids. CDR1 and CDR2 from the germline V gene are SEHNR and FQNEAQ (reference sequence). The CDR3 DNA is TGTGCCAGCAGCTTCGCCGGGACAGGGAACAGATTCGGGGAGACCCAGTACTTC. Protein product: CASSFAGTGNRFGETQYF.

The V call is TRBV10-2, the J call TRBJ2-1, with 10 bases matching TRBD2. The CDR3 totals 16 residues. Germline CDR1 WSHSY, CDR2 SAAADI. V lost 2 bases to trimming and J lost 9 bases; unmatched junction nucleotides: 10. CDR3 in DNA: TGCGCCAGCAGTGAGGCTAGCGGGAGAGGAGGGGGTGAGCAGTTCTTC. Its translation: CASSEASGRGGGEQFF.

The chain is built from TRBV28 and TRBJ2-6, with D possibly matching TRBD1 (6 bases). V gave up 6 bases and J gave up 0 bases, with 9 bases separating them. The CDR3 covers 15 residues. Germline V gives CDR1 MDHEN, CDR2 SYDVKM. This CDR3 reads CASSSRGSGANVLTF. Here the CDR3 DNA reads TGTGCCAGCAGCTCCAGGGGCTCTGGGGCCAACGTCCTGACTTTC. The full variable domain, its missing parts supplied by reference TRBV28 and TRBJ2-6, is DVKVTQSSRYLVKRTGEKVFLECVQDMDHENMFWYRQDPGLGLRLIYFSYDVKMKEKGDIPEGYSVSREKKERFSLILESASTNQTSMYLCASSSRGSGANVLTFGAGSRLTVL.

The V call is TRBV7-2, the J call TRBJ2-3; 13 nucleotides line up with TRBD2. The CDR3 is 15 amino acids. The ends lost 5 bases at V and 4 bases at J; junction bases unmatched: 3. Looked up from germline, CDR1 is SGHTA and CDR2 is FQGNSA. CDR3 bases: TGTGCCAGCAGCCGACTAGCGGGAGGCCCAGATACGCAGTATTTT. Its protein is CASSRLAGGPDTQYF.

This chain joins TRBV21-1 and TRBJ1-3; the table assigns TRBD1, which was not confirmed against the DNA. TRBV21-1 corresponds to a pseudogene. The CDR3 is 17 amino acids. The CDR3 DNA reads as TGTGCCAGCAGCAAAGACTCGGCGGAAGACAGGGAAAACACCATATATTTT. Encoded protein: CASSKDSAEDRENTIYF.

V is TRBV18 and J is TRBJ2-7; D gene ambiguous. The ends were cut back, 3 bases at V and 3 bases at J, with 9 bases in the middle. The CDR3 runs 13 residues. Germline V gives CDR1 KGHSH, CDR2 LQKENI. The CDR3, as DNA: TGTGCCAGCTCACCCCAGTCAGGCTACGAGCAGTACTTC. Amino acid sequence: CASSPQSGYEQYF.

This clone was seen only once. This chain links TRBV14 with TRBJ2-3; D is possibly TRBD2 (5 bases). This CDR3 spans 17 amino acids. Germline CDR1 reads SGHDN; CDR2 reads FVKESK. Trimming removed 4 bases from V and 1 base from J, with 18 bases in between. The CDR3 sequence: CASSRARGGARTDTQYF. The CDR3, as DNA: TGTGCCAGCAGCCGGGCTCGTGGAGGCGCCCGCACAGATACGCAGTATTTT.

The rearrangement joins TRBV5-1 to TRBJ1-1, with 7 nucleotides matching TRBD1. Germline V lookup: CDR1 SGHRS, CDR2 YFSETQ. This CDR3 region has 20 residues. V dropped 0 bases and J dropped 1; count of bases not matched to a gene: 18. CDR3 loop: CASSLGGGTGEEEENTEAFF. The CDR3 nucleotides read TGCGCCAGCAGCTTGGGAGGGGGAACAGGGGAAGAGGAGGAGAACACTGAAGCTTTCTTT. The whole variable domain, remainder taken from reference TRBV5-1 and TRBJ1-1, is KAGVTQTPRYLIKTRGQQVTLSCSPISGHRSVSWYQQTPGQGLQFLFEYFSETQRNKGNFPGRFSGRQFSNSRSEMNVSTLELGDSALYLCASSLGGGTGEEEENTEAFFGQGTRLTVV.

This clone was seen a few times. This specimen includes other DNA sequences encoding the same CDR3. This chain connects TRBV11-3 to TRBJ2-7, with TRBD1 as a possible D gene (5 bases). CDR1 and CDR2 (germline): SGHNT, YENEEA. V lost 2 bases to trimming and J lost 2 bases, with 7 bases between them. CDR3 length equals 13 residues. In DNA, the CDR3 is TGTGCCAGCAGCTTAAGGGGCACCTACGAGCAGTACTTC. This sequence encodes CASSLRGTYEQYF.

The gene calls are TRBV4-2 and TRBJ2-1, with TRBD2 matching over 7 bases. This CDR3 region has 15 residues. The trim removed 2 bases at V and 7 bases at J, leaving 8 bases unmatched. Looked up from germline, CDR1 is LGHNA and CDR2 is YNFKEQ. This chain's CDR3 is CASSQPLGLPNEQFF. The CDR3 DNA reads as TGTGCCAGCAGCCAACCCTTGGGACTACCAAATGAGCAGTTCTTC.

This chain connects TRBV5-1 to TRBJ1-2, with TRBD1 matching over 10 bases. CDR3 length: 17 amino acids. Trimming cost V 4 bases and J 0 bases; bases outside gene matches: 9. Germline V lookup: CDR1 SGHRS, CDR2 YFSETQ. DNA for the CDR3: TGCGCCAGCAGCCGAAAGGACAGGGGGTATCCTAACTATGGCTACACCTTC. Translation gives CASSRKDRGYPNYGYTF.

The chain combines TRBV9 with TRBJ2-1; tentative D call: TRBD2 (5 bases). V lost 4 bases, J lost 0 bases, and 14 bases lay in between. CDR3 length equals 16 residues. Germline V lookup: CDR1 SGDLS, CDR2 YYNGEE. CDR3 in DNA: TGTGCCAGCAGCACCCGTCCGGGAAGCTCCTACAATGAGCAGTTCTTC. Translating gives CASSTRPGSSYNEQFF.

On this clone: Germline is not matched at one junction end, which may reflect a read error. Here the CDR3 reads CASSRGTERIAFF. CDR3 coding DNA: TGTGCTAGCAGCCGTGGGACAGAGAGGATAGCTTTCTTT. This chain joins TRBV7-7 and TRBJ1-1; TRBD1 aligns across 7 bases. This CDR3 contains 13 residues. The germline V gene encodes CDR1 SSHAT and CDR2 FNYEAQ (reference sequence).

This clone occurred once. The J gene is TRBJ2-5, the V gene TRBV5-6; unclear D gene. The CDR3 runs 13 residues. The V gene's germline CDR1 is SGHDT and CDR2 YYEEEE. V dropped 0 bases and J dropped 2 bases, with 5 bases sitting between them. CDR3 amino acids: CASSLVQQETQYF. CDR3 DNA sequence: TGTGCCAGCAGCTTGGTACAGCAAGAGACCCAGTACTTC. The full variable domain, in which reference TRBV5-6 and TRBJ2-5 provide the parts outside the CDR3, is DAGVTQSPTHLIKTRGQQVTLRCSPKSGHDTVSWYQQALGQGPQFIFQYYEEEERQRGNFPDRFSGHQFPNYSSELNVNALLLGDSALYLCASSLVQQETQYFGPGTRLLVL.